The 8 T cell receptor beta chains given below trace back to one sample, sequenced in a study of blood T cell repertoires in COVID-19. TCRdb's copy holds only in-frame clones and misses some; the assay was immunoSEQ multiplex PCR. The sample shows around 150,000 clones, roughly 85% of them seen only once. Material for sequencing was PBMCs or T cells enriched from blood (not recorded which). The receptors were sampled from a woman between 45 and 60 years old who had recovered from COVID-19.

The chain's CDR3 is CASSYRDDWETQYF. CDR3 bases: TGTGCCAGCAGCTACAGGGACGACTGGGAGACCCAGTACTTC. This sequence joins TRBV11-1 and TRBJ2-5; maybe TRBD1 (6 bases). Trimming removed 4 bases at V and 5 bases at J, with 14 bases between. Germline V gene data show CDR1 as SGHAT and CDR2 as FQDESV (reference sequence). The CDR3 runs 14 residues.

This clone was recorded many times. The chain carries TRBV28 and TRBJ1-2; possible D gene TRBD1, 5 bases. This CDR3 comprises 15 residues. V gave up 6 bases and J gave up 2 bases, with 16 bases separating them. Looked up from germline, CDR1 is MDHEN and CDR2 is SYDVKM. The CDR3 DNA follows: TGTGCCAGCAGCACCGGACACTTTGAAAACTATGGCTACACCTTC. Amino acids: CASSTGHFENYGYTF.

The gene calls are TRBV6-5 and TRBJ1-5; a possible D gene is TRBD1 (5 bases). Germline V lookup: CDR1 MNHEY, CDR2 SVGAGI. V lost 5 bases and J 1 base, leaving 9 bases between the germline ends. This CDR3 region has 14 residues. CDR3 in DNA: TGTGCCAGCAGTAGGGACTCCAGCAATCAGCCCCAGCATTTT. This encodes CASSRDSSNQPQHF.

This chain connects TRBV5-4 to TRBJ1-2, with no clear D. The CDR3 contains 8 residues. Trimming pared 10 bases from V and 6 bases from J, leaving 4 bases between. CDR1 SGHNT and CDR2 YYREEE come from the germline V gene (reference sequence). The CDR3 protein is CAFDGYTF. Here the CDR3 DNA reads TGTGCCTTCGATGGCTACACCTTC.

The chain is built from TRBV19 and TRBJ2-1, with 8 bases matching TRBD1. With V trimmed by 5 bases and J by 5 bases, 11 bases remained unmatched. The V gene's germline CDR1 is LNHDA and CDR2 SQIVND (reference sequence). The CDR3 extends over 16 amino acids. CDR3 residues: CASSRPGQGANNEQFF. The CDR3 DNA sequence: TGTGCCAGTAGTCGTCCCGGTCAGGGGGCGAACAATGAGCAGTTCTTC.

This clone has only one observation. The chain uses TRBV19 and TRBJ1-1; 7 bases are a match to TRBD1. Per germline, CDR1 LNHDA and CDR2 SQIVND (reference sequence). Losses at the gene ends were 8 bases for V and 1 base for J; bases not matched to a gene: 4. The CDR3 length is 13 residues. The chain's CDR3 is CASHRGTNTEAFF. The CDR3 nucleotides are TGTGCCAGTCACAGGGGTACGAACACTGAAGCTTTCTTT.

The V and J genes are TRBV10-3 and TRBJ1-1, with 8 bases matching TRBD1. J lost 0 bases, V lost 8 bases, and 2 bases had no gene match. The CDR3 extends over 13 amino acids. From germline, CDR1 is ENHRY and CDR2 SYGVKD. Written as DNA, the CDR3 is TGTGCCATCGGGGGACAGGTGAACACTGAAGCTTTCTTT. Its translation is CAIGGQVNTEAFF.

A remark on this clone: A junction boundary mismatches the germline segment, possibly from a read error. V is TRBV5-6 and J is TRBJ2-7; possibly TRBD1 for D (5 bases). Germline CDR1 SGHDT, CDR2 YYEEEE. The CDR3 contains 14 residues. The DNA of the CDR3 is TGTGCCAGCACCTTGGGGCGAGGCGCCTACGAGCAGTACTTC. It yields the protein CASTLGRGAYEQYF.